This T cell receptor (beta chain) was identified in a study of blood T cell repertoires in COVID-19. Study-level background: The United States, Italy and Spain provided the acute and convalescent COVID-19 samples.

Some clones are missing from TCRdb's copy, which holds only in-frame ones; the method was immunoSEQ multiplex PCR. The sample holds about 270,000 clones, around nine tenths seen once. This clone occurred once. In germline, CDR1 is SQVTM, CDR2 ANQGSEA. The CDR3 contains 13 residues. The V gene end was trimmed by 1 base and the J gene end by 11 bases; junction bases not matched to a gene: 9. The study drew participants aged about 18 to 89 years from about two dozen US areas. Recovered Cohort 3 donors showed two negative PCRs, clearance, or symptom resolution. V gene TRBV29-1 combines with J gene TRBJ1-1; 8 bases match TRBD1. Sequencing was carried out using PBMCs or T cells enriched from blood (not recorded which). The sequence derives from a woman younger than 30 who had recovered from COVID-19. The CDR3: CSVEVGGRGLAFF. DNA of the CDR3: TGCAGCGTTGAAGTTGGCGGCAGGGGGCTTGCTTTCTTT.